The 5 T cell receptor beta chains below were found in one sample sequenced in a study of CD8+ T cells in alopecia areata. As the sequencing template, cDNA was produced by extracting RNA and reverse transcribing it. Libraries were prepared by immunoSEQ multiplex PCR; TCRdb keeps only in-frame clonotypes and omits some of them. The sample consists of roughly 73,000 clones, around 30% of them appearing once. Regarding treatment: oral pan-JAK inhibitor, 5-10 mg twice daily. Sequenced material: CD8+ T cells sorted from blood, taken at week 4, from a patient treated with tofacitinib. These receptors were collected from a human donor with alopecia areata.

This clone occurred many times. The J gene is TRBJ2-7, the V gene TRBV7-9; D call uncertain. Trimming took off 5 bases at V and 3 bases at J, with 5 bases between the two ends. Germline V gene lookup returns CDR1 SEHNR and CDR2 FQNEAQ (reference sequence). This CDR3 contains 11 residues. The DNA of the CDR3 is TGTGCCAGCAGCCCCCACTACGAGCAGTACTTC. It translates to CASSPHYEQYF.

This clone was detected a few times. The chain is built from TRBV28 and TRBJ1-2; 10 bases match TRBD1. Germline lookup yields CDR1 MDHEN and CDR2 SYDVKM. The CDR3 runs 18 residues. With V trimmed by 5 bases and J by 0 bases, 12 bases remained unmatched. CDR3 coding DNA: TGTGCCAGCAGTACCCCGGACAGGGGGTTGATTGCTAACTATGGCTACACCTTC. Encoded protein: CASSTPDRGLIANYGYTF.

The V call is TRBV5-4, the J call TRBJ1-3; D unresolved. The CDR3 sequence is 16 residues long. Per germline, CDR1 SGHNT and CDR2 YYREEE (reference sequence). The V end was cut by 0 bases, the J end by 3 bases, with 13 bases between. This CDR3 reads CASSLAHSEGGNTIYF. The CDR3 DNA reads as TGTGCCAGCAGCTTGGCCCACTCGGAAGGTGGAAACACCATATATTTT.

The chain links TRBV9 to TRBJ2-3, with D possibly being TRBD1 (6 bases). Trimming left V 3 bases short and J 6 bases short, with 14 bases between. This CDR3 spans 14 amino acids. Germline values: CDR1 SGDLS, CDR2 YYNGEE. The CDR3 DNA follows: TGTGCCAGCAGCGGCGGACAGCCCTCCGATACGCAGTATTTT. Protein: CASSGGQPSDTQYF.

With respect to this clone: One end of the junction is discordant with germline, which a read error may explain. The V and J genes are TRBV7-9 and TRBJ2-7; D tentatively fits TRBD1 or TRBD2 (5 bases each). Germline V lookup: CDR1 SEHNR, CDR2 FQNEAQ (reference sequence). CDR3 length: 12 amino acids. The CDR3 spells CASSSGRRPQNF. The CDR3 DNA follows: TGTGCCAGCAGCTCGGGACGGCGGCCTCAAAACTTC. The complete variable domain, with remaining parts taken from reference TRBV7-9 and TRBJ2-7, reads DTGVSQNPRHKITKRGQNVTFRCDPISEHNRLYWYRQTLGQGPEFLTYFQNEAQLEKSRLLSDRFSAERPKGSFSTLEIQRTEQGDSAMYLCASSSGRRPQNFGPGTRLTVT.